A single sample gave rise to the 25 T cell receptor beta chains below, sequenced in a study of response to subunit inactivated influenza vaccine. TCRdb called the RT-PCR reads again in MiXCR, with one record for every CDR3 protein. Counted here are roughly 760,000 distinct CDR3 sequences, about 20% occurring once; the ten biggest clones make up more than 8.5%. The sample here was PBMCs from blood, taken around 5 days after vaccination. The receptors derive from a man in his fifties or sixties who received an inactivated influenza vaccine.

The chain recombines TRBV19 with TRBJ2-1; D is undetermined. This CDR3 is 13 amino acids long. With 3 bases removed from V and 5 bases from J, the gap between germline ends came to 8 bases. CDR1 and CDR2 from the germline V gene are LNHDA and SQIVND (reference sequence). This CDR3 is CASSIGSNNEQFF. The CDR3 region has the DNA TGTGCCAGTAGTATCGGATCCAACAATGAGCAGTTCTTC. Combining the CDR3 with reference TRBV19 and TRBJ2-1 gives the whole variable domain DGGITQSPKYLFRKEGQNVTLSCEQNLNHDAMYWYRQDPGQGLRLIYYSQIVNDFQKGDIAEGYSVSREKKESFPLTVTSAQKNPTAFYLCASSIGSNNEQFFGPGTRLTVL.

The chain combines TRBV11-2 with TRBJ2-1; D remains ambiguous. The germline V gene encodes CDR1 SGHAT and CDR2 FQNNGV. The CDR3 contains 17 residues. With 1 base removed from V and 0 bases from J, the gap between germline ends came to 13 bases. The CDR3 DNA reads TGTGCCAGCAGCTTAGTTGGCGGCAGTCCCTCCTACAATGAGCAGTTCTTC. The encoded protein is CASSLVGGSPSYNEQFF.

This clonotype was seen repeatedly, ten times or more. The J gene is TRBJ2-3, the V gene TRBV20-1; D is ambiguous. Germline V gives CDR1 DFQATT, CDR2 SNEGSKA (reference sequence). Trimming left V 0 bases short and J 2 bases short, with 18 bases between. The length of the CDR3 is 17 residues. The CDR3 sequence: CSARDRSRPSSTDTQYF. As DNA, the CDR3 is TGCAGTGCTAGAGATAGGTCCCGACCATCCTCCACAGATACGCAGTATTTT.

This clonotype was seen more than once but under ten times. This rearrangement joins TRBV29-1 to TRBJ2-1; 9 bases agree with TRBD1. The V segment lost 3 bases and the J segment 4 bases; nucleotides outside the gene matches: 10. Germline CDR1 SQVTM, CDR2 ANQGSEA. The CDR3 consists of 16 residues. The CDR3 loop reads CSVEKWGGTGYNEQFF. CDR3 nucleotides: TGCAGCGTTGAGAAGTGGGGCGGGACAGGGTACAATGAGCAGTTCTTC.

Many counts were recorded for this clonotype. V gene TRBV29-1 combines with J gene TRBJ2-5, with D maybe TRBD1 (6 bases). The CDR3 extends over 17 amino acids. Germline values: CDR1 SQVTM, CDR2 ANQGSEA. Trimming took off 4 bases at V and 5 bases at J, with 26 bases between the two ends. The CDR3 sequence is CSVGTSNRELSKETQYF. CDR3 nucleotides: TGCAGCGTTGGAACTTCAAACAGGGAACTAAGTAAGGAGACCCAGTACTTC.

This chain uses TRBV12-3 or TRBV12-4 with TRBJ2-2; possible D gene TRBD1, 5 bases. The CDR3 has 15 residues. V lost 6 bases, J lost 1 base, and 12 bases lay in between. The CDR3 spells CASSLITGNTGELFF. The CDR3 DNA reads as TGTGCCAGCAGCTTAATCACAGGGAACACCGGGGAGCTGTTTTTT.

This clonotype was counted only a few times. The CDR3 DNA follows: TGTGCCAGCAGTTTAGGCTGGGGCTCCTACGAGCAGTACTTC. Its translation: CASSLGWGSYEQYF. The V call is TRBV12-3 or TRBV12-4, the J call TRBJ2-7; D unclear. Deletions cut 1 base from V and 0 bases from J, with 7 bases between. The CDR3 has 14 amino acids.

This clonotype was picked up a small number of times. The chain's CDR3 is CASRDRGPDFYGYTF. CDR3 DNA: TGTGCCAGCAGGGACAGGGGGCCGGACTTCTATGGCTACACCTTC. The rearrangement joins TRBV2 to TRBJ1-2, with 11 bases fitting TRBD1. The V gene's germline CDR1 is SNHLY and CDR2 FYNNEI. The CDR3 consists of 15 residues. Losses at the gene ends were 6 bases for V and 4 bases for J; bases not matched to a gene: 7.

The CDR3 coding sequence is TGTGCCAGCAGAAAACCGGGACAGGATACCTATGGCTACACCTTC. Protein product: CASRKPGQDTYGYTF. This chain connects TRBV27 to TRBJ1-2; 8 bases line up with TRBD1. With V trimmed by 6 bases and J by 4 bases, 10 bases remained unmatched. The CDR3 has 15 residues. Germline CDR1 is MNHEY and CDR2 is SMNVEV (reference sequence).

This clonotype occurred a few times. The chain links TRBV25-1 to TRBJ2-7; 9 bases fit TRBD1. Trimming removed 4 bases from V and 3 bases from J; junction bases left unmatched: 7. The CDR3 loop spans 15 amino acids. CDR1 is MGHDK and CDR2 is SYGVNS in the germline V gene. The CDR3 region is CASSAWGTGSYEQYF. The CDR3 DNA is TGTGCCAGCAGTGCATGGGGGACAGGGAGCTACGAGCAGTACTTC.

CDR3 protein: CAISDPAAGGYEQYF. The CDR3 DNA follows: TGTGCCATCAGTGACCCAGCCGCGGGAGGTTACGAGCAGTACTTC. The chain has TRBV10-3 and TRBJ2-7; 8 nucleotides line up with TRBD2. The CDR3 covers 15 residues. Germline CDR1 ENHRY, CDR2 SYGVKD. Losses at the gene ends were 3 bases for V and 4 bases for J; bases not matched to a gene: 8.

The table lists this clonotype with many counts. The J gene is TRBJ2-4, the V gene TRBV12-3 or TRBV12-4; no clear D gene. The CDR3 loop spans 13 amino acids. The V end lost 4 bases, the J end lost 11 bases, and 15 bases lay between the germline ends. CDR3 protein: CASSSRSASVQYF. In DNA form, the CDR3 reads TGTGCCAGCAGTTCAAGGTCGGCGTCAGTTCAGTACTTC.

This chain links TRBV20-1 with TRBJ1-1; D is uncertain. Germline CDR1 and CDR2: DFQATT and SNEGSKA (reference sequence). Between the trimmed V and J ends, which lost 3 bases and 0 bases, there was a span of 8 bases. The CDR3 covers 13 residues. The CDR3 bases are TGCAGTGCTAGCATGCAGGTGAACACTGAAGCTTTCTTT. It yields the protein CSASMQVNTEAFF.

The gene calls are TRBV18 and TRBJ1-1; D unclear. Germline CDR1 reads KGHSH; CDR2 reads LQKENI. This CDR3 comprises 16 residues. The germline V and J ends were trimmed by 4 bases and 0 bases, with 15 bases remaining between them. The CDR3 protein is CASSLNGGAMNTEAFF. DNA for the CDR3: TGTGCCAGCTCACTCAACGGCGGAGCCATGAACACTGAAGCTTTCTTT.

This clonotype appeared a few times. The chain links TRBV6-1 to TRBJ1-2, with 8 bases aligning to TRBD1. Trimming cost V 6 bases and J 2 bases; bases outside gene matches: 8. Germline-derived CDR1 and CDR2 are MNHNS and SASEGT. The CDR3 has 15 amino acids. The chain's CDR3 is CASSHHRGRNYGYTF. The CDR3 bases are TGTGCCAGCAGCCATCACAGGGGGAGGAACTATGGCTACACCTTC.

The rearrangement links TRBV10-3 to TRBJ2-3, with a weak D call TRBD1 (6 bases). The CDR3 contains 14 residues. The germline CDR1 and CDR2 sequences are ENHRY and SYGVKD. Trimming cost V 3 bases and J 1 base, with 8 bases left between them. This CDR3 is CAISEGGRTDTQYF. CDR3 nucleotide sequence: TGTGCCATCAGTGAAGGGGGACGCACAGATACGCAGTATTTT.

This clonotype was observed at least ten times. V usage is TRBV12-3 or TRBV12-4 and J usage is TRBJ1-1; 7 nucleotides line up with TRBD1. V dropped 5 bases and J dropped 10; count of bases not matched to a gene: 7. The CDR3 length is 12 residues. CDR3 amino acids: CASSPDRVVAFF. The CDR3 nucleotides are TGTGCCAGCAGTCCTGACAGGGTGGTAGCTTTCTTT.

This clonotype has more than one count but fewer than ten. The V call is TRBV20-1, the J call TRBJ2-3, with D perhaps matching TRBD1 (6 bases). CDR1 is DFQATT and CDR2 is SNEGSKA in the germline V gene (reference sequence). The V gene lost 7 bases and the J gene lost 5 bases, with 13 bases spanning the gap. This CDR3 comprises 12 residues. The CDR3 loop is CSVQGRVDTQYF. DNA for the CDR3: TGCAGTGTGCAGGGGCGAGTAGATACGCAGTATTTT.

The V and J genes are TRBV9 and TRBJ2-3, with 8 bases fitting TRBD2. Trimming cost V 0 bases and J 5 bases; bases outside gene matches: 8. This CDR3 has 16 amino acids. Germline V gives CDR1 SGDLS, CDR2 YYNGEE. This chain's CDR3 is CASSVGSGVLGDTQYF. In DNA, the CDR3 is TGTGCCAGCAGCGTAGGTAGCGGGGTCTTGGGAGATACGCAGTATTTT.

The chain joins TRBV6-1 to TRBJ2-2, with a weak D call TRBD2 (6 bases). CDR1 is MNHNS, CDR2 SASEGT, per germline. V lost 8 bases, J lost 3 bases, and 13 bases lay in between. CDR3 length: 14 residues. This CDR3 is CASGRRGDTGELFF. The CDR3 nucleotides read TGTGCCAGCGGGCGGAGGGGCGACACCGGGGAGCTGTTTTTT.

This chain joins TRBV20-1 and TRBJ2-1; 9 nucleotides match TRBD2. Germline V gene data show CDR1 as DFQATT and CDR2 as SNEGSKA (reference sequence). Trimming cost V 6 bases and J 10 bases; bases outside gene matches: 7. This CDR3 region has 12 residues. The CDR3 here is CSAETLAGEQFF. The CDR3 DNA reads TGCAGTGCCGAGACGCTAGCGGGGGAGCAGTTCTTC.

This chain uses TRBV12-3 or TRBV12-4 with TRBJ2-2, with 10 bases identical to TRBD1. CDR3 size: 14 residues. With 6 bases clipped from V and 6 bases from J, the junction kept 4 bases outside the gene matches. The CDR3 region is CASRRQGASGELFF. CDR3 DNA: TGTGCCAGCAGGCGACAGGGGGCATCCGGGGAGCTGTTTTTT.

This clonotype occurred a few times. This chain links TRBV24-1 with TRBJ2-5, with D perhaps assigned TRBD1 or TRBD2 (6 bases each). CDR3 size: 15 residues. V lost 4 bases and J 2 bases, leaving 13 bases between the germline ends. Germline V gene sequence: CDR1 KGHDR, CDR2 SFDVKD. CDR3 sequence reads: CATSDPRGLQETQYF. In nucleotides, the CDR3 is TGTGCCACCAGTGACCCTCGGGGGCTACAAGAGACCCAGTACTTC.

The chain combines TRBV25-1 with TRBJ2-3; a possible D gene is TRBD1 (6 bases). CDR3 length: 18 residues. The V gene lost 4 bases and the J gene lost 0 bases, with 20 bases spanning the gap. Germline CDR1 is MGHDK and CDR2 is SYGVNS. The CDR3 region is CASSGPRQAFSSTDTQYF. DNA of the CDR3: TGTGCCAGCAGTGGCCCCCGACAGGCATTCTCGAGCACAGATACGCAGTATTTT.

This clonotype showed up just a few times. The chain links TRBV6-1 to TRBJ2-1; 7 bases are a match to TRBD2. CDR1 and CDR2 (germline): MNHNS, SASEGT. The J segment lost 4 bases and the V segment lost 8 bases, leaving 5 bases of the junction unmatched. CDR3 size: 13 residues. Written as DNA, the CDR3 is TGTGCCAGCCTTGGCGGGAGTTACAATGAGCAGTTCTTC. It encodes CASLGGSYNEQFF.